The rows below give T cell receptor beta chains drawn from one sample of a study of blood T cell repertoires in COVID-19. Sequencing was performed with immunoSEQ multiplex PCR; in TCRdb, only in-frame clones are kept and a portion is missing. This sample has around 190,000 clones, with around 84% found just once. Sequencing was performed on peripheral blood. The receptors originated from a woman over 75 with acute or convalescent COVID-19. Both conserved end residues are part of each CDR3. The order of the fields is clone size, D gene, V gene, J gene, CDR3 protein, CDR3 DNA. The D gene is left open where the match is weak. Where a row states a size, it is once, few, many or the class of an expanded clone; other rows omit it.

clone size: -; D gene: TRBD1; V gene: TRBV4-2; J gene: TRBJ1-4; CDR3 protein: CASSQAGTGHSSNEKLFF; CDR3 DNA: TGTGCCAGCAGCCAGGCCGGGACAGGTCATTCCTCTAATGAAAAACTGTTTTTT
clone size: -; D gene: -; V gene: TRBV6-1; J gene: TRBJ2-3; CDR3 protein: CASSEQPGADTQYF; CDR3 DNA: TGTGCCAGCAGTGAACAGCCGGGGGCAGATACGCAGTATTTT
clone size: -; D gene: -; V gene: TRBV12-3/TRBV12-4; J gene: TRBJ1-1; CDR3 protein: CASSLQGNTEAFF; CDR3 DNA: TGTGCCAGCAGTTTGCAGGGGAACACTGAAGCTTTCTTT
clone size: -; D gene: -; V gene: TRBV5-6; J gene: TRBJ1-1; CDR3 protein: CASSLGAGRGTEAFF; CDR3 DNA: TGTGCCAGCAGCTTGGGCGCAGGCAGGGGCACTGAAGCTTTCTTT
clone size: -; D gene: -; V gene: TRBV6-5; J gene: TRBJ2-7; CDR3 protein: CASSLDRRTHEQYF; CDR3 DNA: TGTGCCAGCAGTCTTGACAGGAGGACCCACGAGCAGTACTTC
clone size: -; D gene: -; V gene: TRBV28; J gene: TRBJ2-7; CDR3 protein: CASSSLGREQYF; CDR3 DNA: TGTGCCAGCAGTTCCCTTGGCCGAGAGCAGTACTTC
clone size: -; D gene: TRBD2; V gene: TRBV27; J gene: TRBJ2-7; CDR3 protein: CASSPRGTSGIYEQYF; CDR3 DNA: TGTGCCAGCAGTCCTAGGGGGACTAGCGGGATCTACGAGCAGTACTTC
clone size: -; D gene: -; V gene: TRBV10-3; J gene: TRBJ2-7; CDR3 protein: CAIGDLPYEQYF; CDR3 DNA: TGTGCCATCGGCGACTTGCCCTACGAGCAGTACTTC
clone size: -; D gene: -; V gene: TRBV5-1; J gene: TRBJ2-7; CDR3 protein: CASSLRGEFYEQYF; CDR3 DNA: TGCGCCAGCAGCCTCAGGGGGGAGTTCTACGAGCAGTACTTC
clone size: few; D gene: -; V gene: TRBV12-3/TRBV12-4; J gene: TRBJ1-2; CDR3 protein: CASSPGFGGSYTF; CDR3 DNA: TGTGCCAGCAGTCCCGGGTTCGGAGGATCCTACACCTTC
clone size: -; D gene: -; V gene: TRBV9; J gene: TRBJ1-1; CDR3 protein: CASSVDPQDTEAFF; CDR3 DNA: TGTGCCAGCAGCGTAGACCCCCAGGACACTGAAGCTTTCTTT
clone size: -; D gene: TRBD2; V gene: TRBV4-2; J gene: TRBJ2-1; CDR3 protein: CASSQWGTGTSDYNEQFF; CDR3 DNA: TGTGCCAGCAGCCAATGGGGAACCGGGACTAGCGACTACAATGAGCAGTTCTTC
clone size: -; D gene: -; V gene: TRBV18; J gene: TRBJ2-1; CDR3 protein: CASSPGRRRGAGQFF; CDR3 DNA: TGTGCCAGCTCCCCGGGGAGGCGGCGGGGAGCTGGGCAGTTCTTC
clone size: -; D gene: TRBD2; V gene: TRBV5-1; J gene: TRBJ2-7; CDR3 protein: CASSLGLAGENYEQYF; CDR3 DNA: TGCGCCAGCAGCTTGGGACTAGCGGGAGAGAACTACGAGCAGTACTTC
clone size: -; D gene: -; V gene: TRBV30; J gene: TRBJ1-4; CDR3 protein: CAWSPGSGNEKLFF; CDR3 DNA: TGTGCCTGGAGTCCGGGCTCGGGAAATGAAAAACTGTTTTTT
clone size: few; D gene: TRBD1; V gene: TRBV28; J gene: TRBJ2-2; CDR3 protein: CASSLDRERTGELFF; CDR3 DNA: TGTGCCAGCAGTTTAGACAGGGAACGTACCGGGGAGCTGTTTTTT
clone size: -; D gene: -; V gene: TRBV3-1/TRBV3-2; J gene: TRBJ1-1; CDR3 protein: CASRLGASTEAFF; CDR3 DNA: TGTGCCAGCAGATTAGGGGCCTCCACTGAAGCTTTCTTT
clone size: -; D gene: TRBD2; V gene: TRBV7-7; J gene: TRBJ2-2; CDR3 protein: CAITPGLAGPGELFF; CDR3 DNA: TGTGCTATAACCCCGGGACTAGCGGGACCCGGGGAGCTGTTTTTT
clone size: -; D gene: TRBD1; V gene: TRBV5-1; J gene: TRBJ1-1; CDR3 protein: CASSLDGQGRGTEAFF; CDR3 DNA: TGCGCCAGCAGCTTGGATGGACAGGGCAGAGGAACTGAAGCTTTCTTT
clone size: -; D gene: TRBD2; V gene: TRBV9; J gene: TRBJ2-2; CDR3 protein: CASSVQGLGTNTGELFF; CDR3 DNA: TGTGCCAGCAGCGTACAGGGACTAGGAACGAACACCGGGGAGCTGTTTTTT
clone size: -; D gene: TRBD1; V gene: TRBV4-3; J gene: TRBJ2-6; CDR3 protein: CASSQDIGGSFSGANVLTF; CDR3 DNA: TGCGCCAGCAGCCAAGACATAGGGGGCTCCTTCTCTGGGGCCAACGTCCTGACTTTC
clone size: medium-sized; D gene: -; V gene: TRBV2; J gene: TRBJ1-6; CDR3 protein: CASSVDGGAESPLHF; CDR3 DNA: TGTGCCAGCAGTGTGGACGGGGGGGCGGAATCGCCCCTCCACTTT
clone size: -; D gene: -; V gene: TRBV6-1; J gene: TRBJ2-5; CDR3 protein: CASSENVDSYQETQYF; CDR3 DNA: TGTGCCAGCAGTGAAAACGTGGACTCGTACCAAGAGACCCAGTACTTC
clone size: -; D gene: TRBD1; V gene: TRBV13; J gene: TRBJ1-1; CDR3 protein: CASSSFRDRAYAEAFF; CDR3 DNA: TGTGCCAGCAGCTCCTTCCGGGACAGGGCCTACGCTGAAGCTTTCTTT
clone size: -; D gene: -; V gene: TRBV30; J gene: TRBJ1-5; CDR3 protein: CAWSGGSNQPQHF; CDR3 DNA: TGTGCCTGGAGTGGAGGTAGCAATCAGCCCCAGCATTTT
clone size: -; D gene: -; V gene: TRBV28; J gene: TRBJ1-1; CDR3 protein: CASSLVQANTEAFF; CDR3 DNA: TGTGCCAGCAGTTTAGTTCAGGCGAACACTGAAGCTTTCTTT
clone size: -; D gene: -; V gene: TRBV6-5; J gene: TRBJ2-5; CDR3 protein: CASSSGEVASGTQYF; CDR3 DNA: TGTGCCAGCAGTTCCGGGGAGGTGGCGTCTGGGACCCAGTACTTC
clone size: once; D gene: TRBD2; V gene: TRBV11-2; J gene: TRBJ2-7; CDR3 protein: CASSPWTSLNEQYF; CDR3 DNA: TGTGCCAGCAGCCCTTGGACTAGTTTGAACGAGCAGTACTTC
clone size: -; D gene: -; V gene: TRBV2; J gene: TRBJ1-3; CDR3 protein: CASTSGLANTIYF; CDR3 DNA: TGTGCCAGCACCTCAGGGCTTGCAAACACCATATATTTT
clone size: -; D gene: -; V gene: TRBV6-6; J gene: TRBJ1-1; CDR3 protein: CASGWLGGENTEAFF; CDR3 DNA: TGTGCCAGCGGATGGTTAGGGGGGGAGAACACTGAAGCTTTCTTT
clone size: -; D gene: TRBD1; V gene: TRBV19; J gene: TRBJ1-5; CDR3 protein: CASSPRTGDGLFNQPQHF; CDR3 DNA: TGTGCCAGTAGTCCCCGGACAGGGGATGGGTTGTTCAATCAGCCCCAGCATTTT
clone size: -; D gene: TRBD1; V gene: TRBV7-9; J gene: TRBJ2-3; CDR3 protein: CASSDRVTDTQYF; CDR3 DNA: TGTGCCAGCAGCGACAGGGTGACAGATACGCAGTATTTT
clone size: -; D gene: -; V gene: TRBV5-1; J gene: TRBJ2-5; CDR3 protein: CASSNRDIPREGERHF; CDR3 DNA: TGCGCCAGCAGCAACCGGGACATCCCAAGAGAGGGTGAGAGGCACTTC
clone size: -; D gene: -; V gene: TRBV7-2; J gene: TRBJ1-1; CDR3 protein: CASSLAPTSMNTEAFF; CDR3 DNA: TGTGCCAGCAGCTTAGCCCCCACAAGTATGAACACTGAAGCTTTCTTT
clone size: -; D gene: TRBD1; V gene: TRBV4-2; J gene: TRBJ1-2; CDR3 protein: CASSQERTGYGYTF; CDR3 DNA: TGTGCCAGCAGCCAAGAACGGACAGGCTATGGCTACACCTTC